Below are 20 T cell receptor beta chains sequenced from a single sample in a study of blood T cell repertoires in COVID-19. The protocol was immunoSEQ multiplex PCR, while the TCRdb copy is restricted to in-frame clones and leaves out a portion. Among 310,000 or so clones listed, roughly 89% were seen once. Sequenced material: peripheral blood. These receptors were taken from a man aged 25-45 years with COVID-19, enrolled during active disease.

The CDR3 sequence is CASSSRGGAKINEQFF. In DNA form, the CDR3 reads TGTGCCAGCAGCTCCCGGGGGGGGGCGAAAATCAATGAGCAGTTCTTC. The gene calls are TRBV7-2 and TRBJ2-1; 8 nucleotides line up with TRBD2. Looked up from germline, CDR1 is SGHTA and CDR2 is FQGNSA. This CDR3 comprises 16 residues. Trimming at V came to 4 bases and at J to 6 bases, leaving 11 bases not matched to a gene.

The chain combines TRBV5-8 with TRBJ2-7; D gene unclear. The CDR3 is made up of 12 amino acids. CDR1 and CDR2 from the germline V gene are SGHTS and YDEGEE. The germline V and J ends were trimmed by 1 base and 4 bases, with 6 bases remaining between them. The CDR3 loop reads CASSLTLYEQYF. The CDR3 bases are TGTGCCAGCAGCTTGACTCTTTACGAGCAGTACTTC.

Concerning this clone: Other nucleotide sequences from this sample produce the same CDR3. The CDR3 coding sequence is TGTGCCAGCAGCGGCGGGACAGATACGCAGTATTTT. This codes for CASSGGTDTQYF. This chain links TRBV9 with TRBJ2-3; tentative D call: TRBD2 (5 bases). V was shortened by 3 bases and J by 3 bases, with 5 bases between the two germline ends. CDR1 and CDR2 from the germline V gene are SGDLS and YYNGEE. The CDR3 has 12 residues.

In its sample, this clone was seen once. This sequence joins TRBV7-9 and TRBJ1-2; D perhaps matches TRBD1 (6 bases). Germline-derived CDR1 and CDR2 are SEHNR and FQNEAQ (reference sequence). The V end lost 5 bases, the J end lost 1 base, and 14 bases lay between the germline ends. The CDR3 is made up of 15 amino acids. The CDR3 DNA reads TGTGCCAGCAGCCAGAGGACAGATTTTAACTATGGCTACACCTTC. As protein: CASSQRTDFNYGYTF.

The chain uses TRBV11-1 and TRBJ2-7; TRBD1 aligns across 7 bases. The germline V gene has CDR1 SGHAT and CDR2 FQDESV (reference sequence). CDR3 length equals 16 residues. J lost 1 base, V lost 1 base, and 7 bases had no gene match. The CDR3 spells CASSLGGQAGSYEQYF. The CDR3 DNA sequence: TGTGCCAGCAGCTTAGGAGGACAGGCCGGTTCCTACGAGCAGTACTTC.

This clone is a singleton in its sample. The chain links TRBV10-3 to TRBJ2-2; TRBD1 matches 8 bases. The CDR3 is made up of 14 amino acids. Germline CDR1 reads ENHRY; CDR2 reads SYGVKD. The trim removed 3 bases at V and 3 bases at J, leaving 0 bases unmatched. The CDR3, as DNA: TGTGCCATCAGTGAACAGGGGGACACCGGGGAGCTGTTTTTT. Translating gives CAISEQGDTGELFF.

The J gene is TRBJ1-1, the V gene TRBV4-3; TRBD1 matches 10 bases. This CDR3 has 15 residues. V lost 1 base, J lost 5 bases, and 4 bases stayed unmatched. In germline, CDR1 is LGHNA, CDR2 YSLEER. The CDR3 DNA reads as TGCGCCAGCAGCCAAGCGGGACAGGGGTATACTGAAGCTTTCTTT. It is translated as CASSQAGQGYTEAFF.

The chain is built from TRBV6-5 and TRBJ1-1; 11 bases match TRBD1. The length of the CDR3 is 14 residues. V shed 7 bases, J shed 12 bases, and the junction held 13 bases outside the gene matches. Germline-derived CDR1 and CDR2 are MNHEY and SVGAGI. The CDR3 loop reads CASIYGQGARATFF. The CDR3 nucleotides read TGTGCCAGCATCTATGGACAGGGGGCGAGGGCGACTTTCTTT.

This clone was found a few times. V is TRBV7-2 and J is TRBJ1-2; D remains unclear. The CDR3 is 11 amino acids. V lost 5 bases and J lost 4, with 5 bases in between. Germline V gene sequence: CDR1 SGHTA, CDR2 FQGNSA. CDR3 residues: CASSRLYGYTF. The CDR3 nucleotides read TGTGCCAGCAGCAGACTCTATGGCTACACCTTC.

The CDR3 loop reads CASSFAWTSGRFVTQYF. CDR3 DNA sequence: TGTGCCAGCAGTTTCGCCTGGACTAGCGGGAGATTTGTTACCCAGTACTTC. V usage is TRBV28 and J usage is TRBJ2-5; 13 bases align to TRBD2. The CDR3 is 17 amino acids. Per the germline V gene, CDR1 is MDHEN and CDR2 is SYDVKM. V lost 3 bases and J lost 8; bases outside the gene matches: 12.

The chain links TRBV3-1 (or the pseudogene TRBV3-2) to TRBJ1-5, with D possibly TRBD1 on 5 matching bases. V gave up 1 base and J gave up 6 bases, with 13 bases separating them. The CDR3 is 15 amino acids. Per the germline V gene, CDR1 is LGHDT and CDR2 is YNNKEL (reference sequence). CDR3 DNA: TGTGCCAGCAGCCAAGGTCGGGGGTGGGGTCAGCCCCAGCATTTT. It encodes CASSQGRGWGQPQHF.

V and J are TRBV7-2 and TRBJ1-4; 7 bases are shared with TRBD1. Germline V lookup: CDR1 SGHTA, CDR2 FQGNSA. The J segment lost 8 bases and the V segment lost 2 bases, leaving 17 bases of the junction unmatched. The length of the CDR3 is 18 residues. The CDR3: CASSLSGGDKGVSEKLFF. For the CDR3, the DNA is TGTGCCAGCAGCTTATCAGGGGGAGATAAGGGCGTCTCGGAAAAACTGTTTTTT.

The chain is built from TRBV19 and TRBJ2-1; unclear D gene. V gave up 3 bases and J gave up 7 bases, with 13 bases separating them. The germline V gene has CDR1 LNHDA and CDR2 SQIVND (reference sequence). CDR3 length: 14 residues. The CDR3 DNA sequence: TGTGCCAGTAGTATGACCTCACTCGGGAATGAGCAGTTCTTC. Translated, it gives CASSMTSLGNEQFF.

Points on this clone: The junction and the germline gene differ at one end; a read error may be behind it. The rearrangement uses TRBV4-3 and TRBJ2-3, with 12 positions matching TRBD2. The CDR3 totals 17 residues. Germline lookup yields CDR1 LGHNA and CDR2 YSLEER. The CDR3, as DNA: TGCGCCAGCAGCCAAGGTCTAGCGGGAGGGAGCAGAGATACGCAGTATTTT. It yields the protein CASSQGLAGGSRDTQYF.

This clone was detected only once. The chain employs TRBV10-3 and TRBJ1-1; maybe TRBD1 (5 bases). The CDR3 is 14 residues long. V lost 6 bases and J 2 bases, leaving 13 bases between the germline ends. Germline CDR1 reads ENHRY; CDR2 reads SYGVKD. The CDR3 nucleotides are TGTGCCATCAGGGTCGGGGGGTTAAACACTGAAGCTTTCTTT. Its protein product is CAIRVGGLNTEAFF.

This clone was seen a single time. This sequence joins TRBV7-2 and TRBJ2-7; 7 positions match TRBD2. Germline V CDR1 and CDR2: SGHTA, FQGNSA. J was trimmed by 2 bases and V by 7 bases; bases with no gene match: 8. The CDR3 runs to 14 residues. CDR3 bases: TGTGCCAGCACCTCGCGGAGCGGGACCTACGAGCAGTACTTC. This translates into CASTSRSGTYEQYF. The full variable domain, rest sourced from reference TRBV7-2 and TRBJ2-7, is GAGVSQSPSNKVTEKGKDVELRCDPISGHTALYWYRQSLGQGLEFLIYFQGNSAPDKSGLPSDRFSAERTGGSVSTLTIQRTQQEDSAVYLCASTSRSGTYEQYFGPGTRLTVT.

The chain uses TRBV6-5 and TRBJ1-1, with D tentatively TRBD1 (6 bases). The CDR3 totals 12 residues. V was trimmed by 7 bases and J by 7 bases, leaving 13 bases between them. CDR1 MNHEY and CDR2 SVGAGI come from the germline V gene. DNA of the CDR3: TGTGCCAGCAACTTCGGACAGATTGAAGCTTTCTTT. This translates into CASNFGQIEAFF.

CDR3 in DNA: TGTGCCATCAGTGACCGGGACAGCTCCGAGCAGTACTTC. Its translation: CAISDRDSSEQYF. The chain recombines TRBV10-3 with TRBJ2-7, with 7 bases matching TRBD1. Trimming cost V 3 bases and J 6 bases; bases outside gene matches: 5. Germline CDR1 reads ENHRY; CDR2 reads SYGVKD. The CDR3 runs 13 residues.

This chain joins TRBV3-1 (or the pseudogene TRBV3-2) and TRBJ2-5; tentatively, D is TRBD2 (6 bases). This CDR3 region has 13 residues. Trimming shortened V by 4 bases and J by 3 bases, and 9 bases separated the two germline ends. Germline V gene data show CDR1 as LGHDT and CDR2 as YNNKEL (reference sequence). The CDR3 sequence: CASSLLAKETQYF. In nucleotides, the CDR3 is TGTGCCAGCAGCCTCCTAGCGAAAGAGACCCAGTACTTC.

The CDR3 is CASSIRGQGVYEQYF. The DNA for the CDR3 is TGTGCCAGTAGTATCCGAGGACAGGGTGTATACGAGCAGTACTTC. The J gene is TRBJ2-7, the V gene TRBV19; 8 nucleotides match TRBD1. The CDR3 sequence is 15 residues long. Trimming took 3 bases from V and 4 from J; bases not matched to a gene: 8. Germline V gene lookup returns CDR1 LNHDA and CDR2 SQIVND (reference sequence).